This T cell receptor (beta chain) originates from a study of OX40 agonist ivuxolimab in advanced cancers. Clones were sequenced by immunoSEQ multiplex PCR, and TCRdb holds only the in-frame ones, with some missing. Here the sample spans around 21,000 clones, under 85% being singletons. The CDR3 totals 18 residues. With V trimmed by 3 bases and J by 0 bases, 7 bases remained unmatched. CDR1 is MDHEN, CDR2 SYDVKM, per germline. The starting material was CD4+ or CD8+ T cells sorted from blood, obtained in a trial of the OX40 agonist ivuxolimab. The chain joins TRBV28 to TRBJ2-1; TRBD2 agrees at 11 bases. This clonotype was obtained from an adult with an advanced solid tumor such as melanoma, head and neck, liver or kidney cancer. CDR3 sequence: CASSFPPGLADSYNEQFF. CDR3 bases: TGTGCCAGCAGTTTTCCTCCGGGACTAGCGGACTCCTACAATGAGCAGTTCTTC.